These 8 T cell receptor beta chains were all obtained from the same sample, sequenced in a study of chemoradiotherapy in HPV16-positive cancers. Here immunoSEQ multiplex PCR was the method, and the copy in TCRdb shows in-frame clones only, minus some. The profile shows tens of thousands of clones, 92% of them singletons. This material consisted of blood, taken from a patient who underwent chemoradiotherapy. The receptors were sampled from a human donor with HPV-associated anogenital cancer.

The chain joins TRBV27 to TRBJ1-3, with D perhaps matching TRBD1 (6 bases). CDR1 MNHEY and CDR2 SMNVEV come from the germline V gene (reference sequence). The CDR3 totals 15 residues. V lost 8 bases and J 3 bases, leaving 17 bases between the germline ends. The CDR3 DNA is TGTGCCAGCGGCCTAGGGGGGAATAGTGGAAACACCATATATTTT. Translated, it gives CASGLGGNSGNTIYF.

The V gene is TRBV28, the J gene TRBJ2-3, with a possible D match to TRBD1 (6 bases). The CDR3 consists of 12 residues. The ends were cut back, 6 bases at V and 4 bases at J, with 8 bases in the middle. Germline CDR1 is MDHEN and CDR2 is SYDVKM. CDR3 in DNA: TGTGCCAGCAGCGGGACATCAGATACGCAGTATTTT. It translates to CASSGTSDTQYF. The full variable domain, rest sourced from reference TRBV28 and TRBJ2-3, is DVKVTQSSRYLVKRTGEKVFLECVQDMDHENMFWYRQDPGLGLRLIYFSYDVKMKEKGDIPEGYSVSREKKERFSLILESASTNQTSMYLCASSGTSDTQYFGPGTRLTVL.

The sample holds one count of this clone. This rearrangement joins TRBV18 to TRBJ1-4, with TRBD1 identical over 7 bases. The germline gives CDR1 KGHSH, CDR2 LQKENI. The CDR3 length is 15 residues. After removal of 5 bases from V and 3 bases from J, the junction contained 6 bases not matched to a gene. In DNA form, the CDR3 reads TGTGCCAGCTCAGCCCGACAGGGAGCTAATGAAAAACTGTTTTTT. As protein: CASSARQGANEKLFF.

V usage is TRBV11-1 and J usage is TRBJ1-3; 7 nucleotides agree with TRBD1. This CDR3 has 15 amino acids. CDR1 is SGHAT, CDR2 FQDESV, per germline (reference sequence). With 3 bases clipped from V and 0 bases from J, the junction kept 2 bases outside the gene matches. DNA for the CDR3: TGTGCCAGCAGCTTCGACAGGGCCTCTGGAAACACCATATATTTT. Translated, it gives CASSFDRASGNTIYF.

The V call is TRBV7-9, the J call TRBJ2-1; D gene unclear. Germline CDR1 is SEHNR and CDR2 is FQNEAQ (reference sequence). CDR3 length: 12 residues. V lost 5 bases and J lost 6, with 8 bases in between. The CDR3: CASSVPTNEQFF. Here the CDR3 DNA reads TGTGCCAGCAGCGTCCCTACCAATGAGCAGTTCTTC.

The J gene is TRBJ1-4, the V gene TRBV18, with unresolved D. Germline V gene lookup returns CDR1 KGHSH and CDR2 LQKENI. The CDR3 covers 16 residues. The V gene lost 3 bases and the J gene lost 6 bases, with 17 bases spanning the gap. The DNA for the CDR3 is TGTGCCAGCTCACCGAGTCCACTGAGGAGGGATGAAAAACTGTTTTTT. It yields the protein CASSPSPLRRDEKLFF. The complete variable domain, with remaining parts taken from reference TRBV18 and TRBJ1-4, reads NAGVMQNPRHLVRRRGQEARLRCSPMKGHSHVYWYRQLPEEGLKFMVYLQKENIIDESGMPKERFSAEFPKEGPSILRIQQVVRGDSAAYFCASSPSPLRRDEKLFFGSGTQLSVL.

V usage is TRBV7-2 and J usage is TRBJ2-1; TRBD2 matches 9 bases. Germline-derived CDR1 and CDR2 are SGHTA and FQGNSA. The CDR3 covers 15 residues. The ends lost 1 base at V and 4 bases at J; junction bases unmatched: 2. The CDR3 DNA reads TGTGCCAGCAGCTTAGGGACTAGCGTATACAATGAGCAGTTCTTC. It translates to CASSLGTSVYNEQFF.

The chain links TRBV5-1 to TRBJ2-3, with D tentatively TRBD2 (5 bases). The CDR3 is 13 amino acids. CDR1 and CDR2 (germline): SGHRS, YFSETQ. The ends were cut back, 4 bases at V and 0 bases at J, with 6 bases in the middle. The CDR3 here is CASSRGSTDTQYF. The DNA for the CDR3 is TGCGCCAGCAGCCGCGGGAGCACAGATACGCAGTATTTT.